A selection of T cell receptor beta chains follows, all from one sample in a study of molecular identifiers for immune sequencing clone quantification. TCRdb re-called the PCR reads with MiXCR, one entry per CDR3 protein. The table shows 490,000 or so distinct CDR3 sequences, with about a fifth occurring only once. Material: naive CD8+ T cells from blood, with Jurkat cell RNA spiked in. The receptors shown here come from a human donor in good health. Some libraries in this study had Jurkat cell RNA spiked in. CDR3s include the opening cysteine and the closing phenylalanine or tryptophan. The D gene is left open where the match is weak. The listing skips clone size in some rows; elsewhere it reads once, few, many or a size class.

many	TRBJ2-7	TRBV27	.	14	TGTGCCAGCAGTTTATCGGGGGGCTCCTACGAGCAGTACTTC	CASSLSGGSYEQYF
.	TRBJ2-1	TRBV25-1	.	12	TGTGCCAGTGACGGGGGTGGCAATGAGCAGTTCTTC	CASDGGGNEQFF
few	TRBJ2-7	TRBV6-5	TRBD2	19	TGTGCCAGCAGTTACCTGAGTCTAGCGGGGGTTCCCTTCTCCTACGAGCAGTACTTC	CASSYLSLAGVPFSYEQYF
.	TRBJ1-1	TRBV27	TRBD1	17	TGTGCCAGCAGTTTTGGGCCTGGGGGACAGGAGAACACTGAAGCTTTCTTT	CASSFGPGGQENTEAFF
few	TRBJ2-7	TRBV4-3	.	15	TGCGCCAGCAGCCAAGAAAGGCAGACCCCCTACGAGCAGTACTTC	CASSQERQTPYEQYF
.	TRBJ2-2	TRBV6-5	TRBD1	17	TGTGCCAGCAGTTCCGACAGGGCCGGGGAAAACACCGGGGAGCTGTTTTTT	CASSSDRAGENTGELFF
few	TRBJ2-4	TRBV7-9	.	13	TGTGCCAGCAGCGTTACCCCAGAAAACATTCAGTACTTC	CASSVTPENIQYF
many	TRBJ2-1	TRBV24-1	.	15	TGTGCCACCAGTGATTCAGGGTACCAAAACAATGAGCAGTTCTTC	CATSDSGYQNNEQFF
.	TRBJ2-3	TRBV11-2	.	15	TGTGCCAGCAGCATAACGATAGCTAGCACAGATACGCAGTATTTT	CASSITIASTDTQYF
.	TRBJ2-7	TRBV27	.	14	TGTGCCAGCAGTTTGCGGGGAAGTCCTAACGGGCAGTACTTC	CASSLRGSPNGQYF
.	TRBJ2-1	TRBV20-1	.	15	TGCAGTGCTCAAAGAGCCGGGGACATCTACAATGAGCAGTTCTTC	CSAQRAGDIYNEQFF
many	TRBJ1-2	TRBV2	.	16	TGTGCCAGCAGTGAAATTAGGGCAGGGGAGAACTATGGCTACACCTTC	CASSEIRAGENYGYTF
many	TRBJ2-7	TRBV7-2	TRBD2	18	TGTGCCAGCAGCTTACTAGCGGGGGGGTACCCGGAATCCTACGAGCAGTACTTC	CASSLLAGGYPESYEQYF
few	TRBJ2-1	TRBV4-2	.	16	TGTGCCAGCAGCCAATTTTGGGCCCGACAGTACAATGAGCAGTTCTTC	CASSQFWARQYNEQFF
many	TRBJ2-7	TRBV29-1	.	11	TGCAGCGTTGTGTCAGGGGTCGAGCAGTACTTC	CSVVSGVEQYF
many	TRBJ1-6	TRBV3-1	.	15	TGTGCCAGCAGCCAAGATCCGGGTTCGCGTTCACCCCTCCACTTT	CASSQDPGSRSPLHF
.	TRBJ2-7	TRBV9	TRBD2	16	TGTGCCAGCAGCATTGGACTAGCGGGTGCCTCCTACGAGCAGTACTTC	CASSIGLAGASYEQYF
many	TRBJ2-3	TRBV9	TRBD2	15	TGTGCCAGTAGTGTTGCGGGGGGGCTCACAGATACGCAGTATTTT	CASSVAGGLTDTQYF
few	TRBJ2-1	TRBV19	.	13	TGTGCCAGTAGTCCTAGCGTCTTGAATGAGCAGTTCTTC	CASSPSVLNEQFF
few	TRBJ2-7	TRBV6-2/TRBV6-3	TRBD2	16	TGTGCCAGCAGTTACTCCTTGGCGGGAGGCCCCTACGAGCAGTACTTC	CASSYSLAGGPYEQYF
.	TRBJ2-3	TRBV6-5	.	18	TGTGCCAGCAGTTACTCGAATCCTAGCTTGGTGTACACAGATACGCAGTATTTT	CASSYSNPSLVYTDTQYF
few	TRBJ2-5	TRBV3-2	.	16	TGTGCCAGCAGCCAAGATCGGCCAGTGTACCAAGAGACCCAGTACTTC	CASSQDRPVYQETQYF
.	TRBJ2-2	TRBV19	.	14	TGTGCCAGTTTTGTGGGGGGAGGCACCGGGGAGCTGTTTTTT	CASFVGGGTGELFF
many	TRBJ1-5	TRBV28	.	13	TGTGCCAGCAGTTTGGAGGGGGAAGGTCCCCAGCATTTT	CASSLEGEGPQHF
.	TRBJ2-7	TRBV6-1	TRBD2	15	TGTGCCAGCAGTCGGACTAGCGGGAATTACTACGAGCAGTACTTC	CASSRTSGNYYEQYF
.	TRBJ2-3	TRBV13	TRBD1	15	TGTGCCAGCAGCGGCCGGGACAGGCACACAGATACGCAGTATTTT	CASSGRDRHTDTQYF
.	TRBJ2-7	TRBV2	TRBD2	14	TGTGCCAGCCATGACGGGGGGTTACCCTACGAGCAGTACTTC	CASHDGGLPYEQYF
.	TRBJ2-7	TRBV20-1	TRBD1	14	TGCAGTGCTAGTGAGGGACAGGGAACCTACGAGCAGTACTTC	CSASEGQGTYEQYF
many	TRBJ2-7	TRBV20-1	.	12	TGCAGTGCGGTAGTACAGTACTACGAGCAGTACTTC	CSAVVQYYEQYF
many	TRBJ2-3	TRBV30	.	11	TGTGCCTGGAGCGTTGGTGATACGCAGTATTTT	CAWSVGDTQYF
many	TRBJ2-3	TRBV28	TRBD2	17	TGTGCCAGCAACAACCTTCAGCGGGAGCCGAACACAGATACGCAGTATTTT	CASNNLQREPNTDTQYF
few	TRBJ1-3	TRBV28	TRBD1	15	TGTGCCAGCAGTTTCAAGGGGGCCTCTGGAAACACCATATATTTT	CASSFKGASGNTIYF
many	TRBJ2-3	TRBV7-2	.	15	TGTGCCAGCAACTCCCTCGGCACAGGGACAGATACGCAGTATTTT	CASNSLGTGTDTQYF
many	TRBJ1-3	TRBV5-1	.	20	TGCGCCAGCAGCGGTGTAGGGGAATCGGCTCACCTCAACTCTGGAAACACCATATATTTT	CASSGVGESAHLNSGNTIYF
many	TRBJ1-1	TRBV27	.	13	TGTGCCAGCAGTTCCTCAGCTCTCCCTGAAGCTTTCTTT	CASSSSALPEAFF
many	TRBJ1-5	TRBV19	TRBD1	15	TGTGCCAGTAGTATAGGAGACAGGGGAAGGCAGCCCCAGCATTTT	CASSIGDRGRQPQHF
.	TRBJ2-7	TRBV7-2	TRBD1	16	TGTGCCAGCAGCCCACGACAGGGGATGCCCCCCTACGAGCAGTACTTC	CASSPRQGMPPYEQYF
.	TRBJ2-7	TRBV5-3	TRBD2	15	TGTGCCAGCAACCCAGGACTAGCGGGAAACTACGAGCAGTACTTC	CASNPGLAGNYEQYF
many	TRBJ2-7	TRBV7-9	TRBD1	13	TGTGCCAGCAGCTCCTCGGACAGGGGCGAGCAGTACTTC	CASSSSDRGEQYF
.	TRBJ2-2	TRBV7-6	TRBD2	17	TGTGCCAGCAGCTTACCCCTAGCGGGAGGGCCCACCGGGGAGCTGTTTTTT	CASSLPLAGGPTGELFF
.	TRBJ2-7	TRBV27	TRBD2	15	TGTGCCAGCAGCCCCTGGGCGGGAGGGCCCTACGAGCAGTACTTC	CASSPWAGGPYEQYF
few	TRBJ2-7	TRBV10-3	TRBD1	12	TGTGCCACCGGGGAGACAGGGAACGAGCAGTACTTC	CATGETGNEQYF
many	TRBJ2-7	TRBV6-6	TRBD2	15	TGTGCCAGCAGTTACATCCTGGCTAGCGGGGAGGAGCAGTACTTC	CASSYILASGEEQYF
.	TRBJ2-7	TRBV29-1	.	11	TGCAGCGTTCAAGGGTTCTACGAGCAGTACTTC	CSVQGFYEQYF
few	TRBJ2-7	TRBV7-9	.	13	TGTGCCAGCAGCGGTCAGATTATCTACGAGCAGTACTTC	CASSGQIIYEQYF
few	TRBJ1-1	TRBV12-3/TRBV12-4	.	14	TGTGCCAGCAGTTTCATGGGATTGAACACTGAAGCTTTCTTT	CASSFMGLNTEAFF
many	TRBJ1-4	TRBV27	TRBD1	13	TGTGCCAGCAGTTATGGGACAGGGGCTAATCTGTTTTTT	CASSYGTGANLFF
.	TRBJ1-5	TRBV6-2/TRBV6-3	.	15	TGTGCCAGCAGGTCATTGCAAACCCCCGTTCAGCCCCAGCATTTT	CASRSLQTPVQPQHF
.	TRBJ2-1	TRBV6-4	.	13	TGTGCCAGCAGTGTGTGGGGAAACAATGAGCAGTTCTTC	CASSVWGNNEQFF
many	TRBJ1-4	TRBV7-8	TRBD1	16	TGTGCCAGCAGCTTAGCCAAGACAGGGTCTAATGAAAAACTGTTTTTT	CASSLAKTGSNEKLFF